This is a list of T cell receptor beta chains from one sample in a study of vaccination and CD4 T cells after COVID-19. TCRdb ran MiXCR on the PCR reads and lists one entry per CDR3 protein. The sample contains 9,500 to 15,000 distinct CDR3 sequences, about 48% of which appear only once. These TCRs are of unknown antigen specificity. Sequenced material: CD4+ T cells from blood, cultured in vitro. The receptors were gathered from a human donor who had recovered from COVID-19. CDR3s include the opening cysteine and the closing phenylalanine or tryptophan. Fields, in order: D gene, J gene, V gene, clone size, CDR3 protein, CDR3 DNA. The D gene is left open where the match is weak. Not every row has a clone size; where given, it reads once, few, many or a size class.

d_call: -
j_call: TRBJ1-2
v_call: TRBV20-1
clone_size: few
cdr3_aa: CSARGPGNYGYTF
cdr3_nt: TGCAGTGCTAGAGGTCCGGGAAACTATGGCTACACCTTC

d_call: -
j_call: TRBJ2-1
v_call: TRBV9
clone_size: once
cdr3_aa: CASSYRDSYNEQFF
cdr3_nt: TGTGCCAGCAGCTATCGGGACTCTTACAATGAGCAGTTCTTC

d_call: -
j_call: TRBJ1-2
v_call: TRBV28
clone_size: -
cdr3_aa: CATREGFGYGYTF
cdr3_nt: TGTGCCACCCGGGAGGGCTTCGGCTATGGCTACACCTTC

d_call: -
j_call: TRBJ2-4
v_call: TRBV2
clone_size: -
cdr3_aa: CAGQQGAKNIQYF
cdr3_nt: TGTGCCGGCCAACAGGGAGCCAAAAACATTCAGTACTTC

d_call: TRBD2
j_call: TRBJ2-2
v_call: TRBV12-5
clone_size: -
cdr3_aa: CASARGTSGKNTGELFF
cdr3_nt: TGTGCTAGTGCCCGAGGGACTAGCGGGAAGAACACCGGGGAGCTGTTTTTT

d_call: -
j_call: TRBJ1-3
v_call: TRBV20-1
clone_size: -
cdr3_aa: CSASVDSSSGNTIYF
cdr3_nt: TGCAGTGCTAGTGTGGATAGCTCCTCTGGAAACACCATATATTTT

d_call: TRBD1
j_call: TRBJ2-3
v_call: TRBV6-1
clone_size: few
cdr3_aa: CASSEESRGHSTDTQYF
cdr3_nt: TGTGCCAGCAGTGAAGAGTCGAGGGGGCACAGCACAGATACGCAGTATTTT

d_call: -
j_call: TRBJ1-6
v_call: TRBV25-1
clone_size: few
cdr3_aa: CASRTGSTLHF
cdr3_nt: TGTGCCAGCAGGACAGGTAGCACCCTCCACTTT

d_call: -
j_call: TRBJ2-2
v_call: TRBV7-9
clone_size: -
cdr3_aa: CASSLLGGWTGELFF
cdr3_nt: TGTGCCAGCAGCTTACTGGGAGGTTGGACCGGGGAGCTGTTTTTT

d_call: -
j_call: TRBJ2-5
v_call: TRBV11-3
clone_size: -
cdr3_aa: CASSLGQPQETQYF
cdr3_nt: TGTGCCAGCAGCTTAGGACAGCCCCAAGAGACCCAGTACTTC

d_call: -
j_call: TRBJ2-7
v_call: TRBV7-2
clone_size: -
cdr3_aa: CASSVSWSYEQYF
cdr3_nt: TGTGCCAGCAGCGTGAGTTGGTCCTACGAGCAGTACTTC

d_call: -
j_call: TRBJ1-1
v_call: TRBV6-1
clone_size: few
cdr3_aa: CASSSQGPMNTEAFF
cdr3_nt: TGTGCCAGCAGCTCCCAGGGACCGATGAACACTGAAGCTTTCTTT

d_call: TRBD1
j_call: TRBJ2-1
v_call: TRBV11-3
clone_size: -
cdr3_aa: CASSFGTGPYNEQFF
cdr3_nt: TGTGCCAGCAGCTTCGGGACAGGCCCATACAATGAGCAGTTCTTC

d_call: -
j_call: TRBJ2-7
v_call: TRBV11-1
clone_size: -
cdr3_aa: CASSYNRVAGYEQYF
cdr3_nt: TGTGCCAGCAGTTACAACAGGGTGGCAGGCTACGAGCAGTACTTC

d_call: -
j_call: TRBJ2-5
v_call: TRBV20-1
clone_size: -
cdr3_aa: CSARAGVEETQYF
cdr3_nt: TGCAGTGCTAGAGCAGGGGTAGAAGAGACCCAGTACTTC

d_call: -
j_call: TRBJ1-2
v_call: TRBV19
clone_size: -
cdr3_aa: CASSTYPRQAKYGYTF
cdr3_nt: TGTGCCAGTAGTACATACCCCCGACAGGCCAAATATGGCTACACCTTC

d_call: -
j_call: TRBJ2-7
v_call: TRBV7-9
clone_size: -
cdr3_aa: CASSLTGNYEQYF
cdr3_nt: TGTGCCAGCAGCTTAACAGGAAACTACGAGCAGTACTTC

d_call: -
j_call: TRBJ2-7
v_call: TRBV19
clone_size: few
cdr3_aa: CASSIRRTGTVSYEQYF
cdr3_nt: TGTGCCAGTAGTATCCGAAGGACCGGGACGGTCTCCTACGAGCAGTACTTC

d_call: -
j_call: TRBJ1-1
v_call: TRBV9
clone_size: -
cdr3_aa: CASSPAPGRGAFF
cdr3_nt: TGTGCCAGCAGCCCGGCCCCGGGTCGCGGGGCTTTCTTT

d_call: -
j_call: TRBJ1-1
v_call: TRBV7-9
clone_size: few
cdr3_aa: CASSFTGNTEAFF
cdr3_nt: TGTGCCAGCAGCTTCACGGGCAACACTGAAGCTTTCTTT

d_call: TRBD2
j_call: TRBJ2-1
v_call: TRBV6-1
clone_size: -
cdr3_aa: CASRGSGGGRANEQFF
cdr3_nt: TGTGCCAGCAGGGGGAGCGGGGGGGGAAGGGCGAATGAGCAGTTCTTC

d_call: -
j_call: TRBJ2-5
v_call: TRBV27
clone_size: few
cdr3_aa: CASRAEGETQYF
cdr3_nt: TGTGCCAGCCGTGCTGAGGGGGAGACCCAGTACTTC

d_call: TRBD1
j_call: TRBJ2-7
v_call: TRBV11-3
clone_size: -
cdr3_aa: CASSLEGTASYEQYF
cdr3_nt: TGTGCCAGCAGCTTAGAGGGGACAGCCTCCTACGAGCAGTACTTC

d_call: TRBD1
j_call: TRBJ1-2
v_call: TRBV28
clone_size: -
cdr3_aa: CASSLWSGGLLYGYTF
cdr3_nt: TGTGCCAGCAGTTTATGGTCAGGGGGTTTGCTCTATGGCTACACCTTC

d_call: -
j_call: TRBJ2-4
v_call: TRBV11-2
clone_size: -
cdr3_aa: CASSLGGTPDSIQYF
cdr3_nt: TGTGCCAGCAGCTTAGGCGGGACTCCGGATAGCATTCAGTACTTC

d_call: -
j_call: TRBJ2-1
v_call: TRBV6-2/TRBV6-3
clone_size: -
cdr3_aa: CATGTRDRSYNEQFF
cdr3_nt: TGTGCCACCGGGACGAGAGACCGCTCCTACAATGAGCAGTTCTTC

d_call: -
j_call: TRBJ2-7
v_call: TRBV28
clone_size: -
cdr3_aa: CASRPDSYEQYF
cdr3_nt: TGTGCCAGCAGACCTGATAGCTACGAGCAGTACTTC

d_call: -
j_call: TRBJ2-2
v_call: TRBV19
clone_size: -
cdr3_aa: CASSPPGFKGELFF
cdr3_nt: TGTGCCAGTAGTCCGCCGGGGTTCAAGGGGGAGCTGTTTTTT

d_call: TRBD2
j_call: TRBJ2-1
v_call: TRBV14
clone_size: medium-sized
cdr3_aa: CASSQRPYLAGGPLGEQFF
cdr3_nt: TGTGCCAGCAGCCAAAGACCCTACCTAGCGGGGGGCCCCCTCGGCGAGCAGTTCTTC

d_call: -
j_call: TRBJ1-6
v_call: TRBV11-2
clone_size: -
cdr3_aa: CASSLVAGRSYNSPLHF
cdr3_nt: TGTGCCAGCAGCTTAGTTGCGGGCCGCTCCTATAATTCACCCCTCCACTTT

d_call: -
j_call: TRBJ1-2
v_call: TRBV12-3/TRBV12-4
clone_size: few
cdr3_aa: CASTARANYGYTF
cdr3_nt: TGTGCCAGCACCGCGAGAGCTAACTATGGCTACACCTTC

d_call: TRBD1
j_call: TRBJ2-1
v_call: TRBV20-1
clone_size: -
cdr3_aa: CSAATGERYNEQFF
cdr3_nt: TGCAGTGCCGCGACAGGGGAGAGATACAATGAGCAGTTCTTC

d_call: -
j_call: TRBJ1-2
v_call: TRBV2
clone_size: -
cdr3_aa: CASRGIGRAAGYGYTF
cdr3_nt: TGTGCCAGCAGGGGAATTGGACGGGCCGCGGGGTATGGCTACACCTTC

d_call: -
j_call: TRBJ1-1
v_call: TRBV19
clone_size: -
cdr3_aa: CASTIQGRNTEAFF
cdr3_nt: TGTGCCAGTACCATACAGGGCAGGAACACTGAAGCTTTCTTT

d_call: TRBD1
j_call: TRBJ1-2
v_call: TRBV28
clone_size: -
cdr3_aa: CASSSRDRVNTRYGYTF
cdr3_nt: TGTGCCAGCAGTTCTAGGGACAGGGTGAATACTCGCTATGGCTACACCTTC

d_call: TRBD2
j_call: TRBJ2-4
v_call: TRBV7-9
clone_size: -
cdr3_aa: CASSLSTSGGNIQYF
cdr3_nt: TGTGCCAGCAGCTTATCGACTAGCGGGGGAAACATTCAGTACTTC

d_call: -
j_call: TRBJ1-5
v_call: TRBV10-3
clone_size: few
cdr3_aa: CAISKRGGQPQHF
cdr3_nt: TGTGCCATCAGTAAGAGGGGCGGTCAGCCCCAGCATTTT

d_call: -
j_call: TRBJ1-1
v_call: TRBV19
clone_size: -
cdr3_aa: CASKLQDSVVMNTEAFF
cdr3_nt: TGTGCCAGTAAGCTTCAGGACAGTGTGGTAATGAACACTGAAGCTTTCTTT